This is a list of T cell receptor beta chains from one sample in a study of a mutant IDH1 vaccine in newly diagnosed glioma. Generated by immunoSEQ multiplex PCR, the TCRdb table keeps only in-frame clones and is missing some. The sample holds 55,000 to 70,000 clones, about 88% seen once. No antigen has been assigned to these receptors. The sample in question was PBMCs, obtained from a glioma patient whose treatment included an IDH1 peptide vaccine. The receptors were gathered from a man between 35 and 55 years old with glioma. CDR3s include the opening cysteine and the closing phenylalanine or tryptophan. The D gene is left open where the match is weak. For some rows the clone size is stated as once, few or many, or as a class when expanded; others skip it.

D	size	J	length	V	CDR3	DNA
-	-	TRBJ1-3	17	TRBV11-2	CASSLLGGQRQGNTIYF	TGTGCCAGCAGCTTATTGGGCGGACAGAGGCAGGGAAACACCATATATTTT
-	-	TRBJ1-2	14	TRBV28	CASSLWSVPGGYTF	TGTGCCAGCAGTTTATGGTCAGTGCCTGGGGGCTACACCTTC
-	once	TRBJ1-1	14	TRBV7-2	CASSLNGGNTEAFF	TGTGCCAGCAGCTTAAACGGCGGAAACACTGAAGCTTTCTTT
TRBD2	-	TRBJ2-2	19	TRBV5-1	CASSSTGTSGGRGTGELFF	TGCGCCAGCAGCTCGACCGGGACTAGCGGGGGCCGGGGCACCGGGGAGCTGTTTTTT
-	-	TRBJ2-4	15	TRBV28	CASSRHRQDKNIQYF	TGTGCCAGCAGCCGACACCGCCAGGACAAAAACATTCAGTACTTC
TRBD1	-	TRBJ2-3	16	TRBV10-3	CAISESVGTGQDTQYF	TGTGCCATCAGTGAGTCGGTAGGGACAGGCCAAGATACGCAGTATTTT
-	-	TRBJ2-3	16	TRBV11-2	CASSLDAYGEPDTQYF	TGTGCCAGCAGCTTAGACGCATATGGGGAGCCCGATACGCAGTATTTT
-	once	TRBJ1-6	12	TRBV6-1	CASTRDTSPLHF	TGTGCCAGCACGCGGGATACCTCACCCCTCCACTTT
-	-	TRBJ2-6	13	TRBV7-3	CASGRGGANVLTF	TGTGCCAGCGGAAGGGGTGGGGCCAACGTCCTGACTTTC
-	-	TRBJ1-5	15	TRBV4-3	CASSQDHNGNQPQHF	TGCGCCAGCAGCCAAGACCACAACGGCAATCAGCCCCAGCATTTT
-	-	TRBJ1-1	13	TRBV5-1	CASSLDPNTEAFF	TGCGCCAGCAGCTTGGATCCAAACACTGAAGCTTTCTTT
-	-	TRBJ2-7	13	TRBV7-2	CASSRDTTYEQYF	TGTGCCAGCAGCCGCGACACGACCTACGAGCAGTACTTC
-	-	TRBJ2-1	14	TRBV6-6	CASSYLGEYNEQFF	TGTGCCAGCAGTTACCTGGGCGAATACAATGAGCAGTTCTTC
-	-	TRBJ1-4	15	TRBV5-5	CASSLGTPNEEKLFF	TGTGCCAGCAGCTTAGGGACACCTAACGAGGAAAAACTGTTTTTT
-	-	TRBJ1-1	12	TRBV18	CASSPGVTEAFF	TGTGCCAGCTCCCCAGGGGTCACTGAAGCTTTCTTT
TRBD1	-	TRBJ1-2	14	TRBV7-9	CASSLTGANYGYTF	TGTGCCAGCAGCCTGACAGGGGCGAACTATGGCTACACCTTC
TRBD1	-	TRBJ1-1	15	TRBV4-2	CASSQETGAPTEAFF	TGTGCCAGCAGCCAAGAAACAGGGGCTCCCACTGAAGCTTTCTTT
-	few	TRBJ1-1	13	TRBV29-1	CSVSTATGTEAFF	TGCAGCGTTTCGACGGCTACGGGCACTGAAGCTTTCTTT
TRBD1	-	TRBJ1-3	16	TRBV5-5	CASRPIDRGNGNTIYF	TGTGCCAGCAGACCAATAGACAGGGGGAATGGAAACACCATATATTTT
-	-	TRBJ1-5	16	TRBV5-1	CASSLAGGNSNQPQHF	TGCGCCAGCAGCTTGGCCGGAGGGAATAGCAATCAGCCCCAGCATTTT
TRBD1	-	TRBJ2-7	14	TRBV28	CASSLPGTGGGQYF	TGTGCCAGCAGTTTACCTGGGACAGGGGGCGGGCAGTACTTC
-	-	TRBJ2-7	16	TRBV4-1	CASSQDWAGYSYEQYF	TGCGCCAGCAGCCAAGATTGGGCAGGGTACTCCTACGAGCAGTACTTC
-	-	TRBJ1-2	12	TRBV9	CASPVGVGGYTF	TGTGCCAGCCCAGTGGGGGTTGGGGGCTACACCTTC
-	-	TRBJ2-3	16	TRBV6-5	CASSYSIRVIGDTQYF	TGTGCCAGCAGTTACTCGATTAGGGTAATAGGGGATACGCAGTATTTT
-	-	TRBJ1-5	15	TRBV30	CAWSPEGRDNQPQHF	TGTGCCTGGAGTCCCGAGGGACGGGACAATCAGCCCCAGCATTTT
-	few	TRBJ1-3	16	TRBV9	CASSEAPAAVGNTIYF	TGTGCCAGCAGCGAGGCCCCCGCGGCAGTGGGAAACACCATATATTTT
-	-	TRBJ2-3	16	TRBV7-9	CASSPPPGRYTDTQYF	TGTGCCAGCAGTCCCCCCCCGGGCAGATACACAGATACGCAGTATTTT
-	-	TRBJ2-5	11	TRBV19	CASSNVETQYF	TGTGCCAGTAGTAATGTAGAGACCCAGTACTTC
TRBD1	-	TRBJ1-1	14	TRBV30	CAWSVKGAGGEAFF	TGTGCCTGGAGTGTAAAGGGGGCAGGTGGTGAAGCTTTCTTT
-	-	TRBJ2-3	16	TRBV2	CASSEALTADTDTQYF	TGTGCCAGCAGTGAAGCGCTTACAGCGGACACAGATACGCAGTATTTT
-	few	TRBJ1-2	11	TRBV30	CAWSGGFGYTF	TGTGCCTGGAGTGGAGGGTTTGGCTACACCTTC
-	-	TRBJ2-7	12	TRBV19	CASSSGGDEQYF	TGTGCCAGTAGTTCCGGAGGTGACGAGCAGTACTTC
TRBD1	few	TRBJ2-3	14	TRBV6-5	CASSYIGGKDTQYF	TGTGCCAGCAGTTACATAGGGGGCAAGGATACGCAGTATTTT
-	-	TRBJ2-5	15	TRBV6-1	CASRGPGQFQETQYF	TGTGCCAGCAGAGGGCCCGGGCAGTTCCAAGAGACCCAGTACTTC
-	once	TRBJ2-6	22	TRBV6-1	CASSEEFYGVTDGPPGANVLTF	TGTGCCAGCAGTGAAGAGTTTTACGGTGTAACAGACGGACCTCCCGGGGCCAACGTCCTGACTTTC
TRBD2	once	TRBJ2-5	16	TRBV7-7	CASSGPGQTSGGPRYF	TGTGCCAGCAGCGGACCGGGACAGACTAGCGGGGGCCCCAGGTACTTC
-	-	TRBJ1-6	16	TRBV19	CASKPSQSSYNSPLHF	TGTGCCAGTAAGCCCTCGCAGAGCTCCTATAATTCACCCCTCCACTTT
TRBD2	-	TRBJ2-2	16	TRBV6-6	CASSYPASGNTGELFF	TGTGCCAGCAGTTACCCCGCTAGCGGCAACACCGGGGAGCTGTTTTTT
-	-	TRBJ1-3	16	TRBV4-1	CASSQEHGGFGNTIYF	TGCGCCAGCAGCCAAGAGCATGGGGGTTTCGGAAACACCATATATTTT
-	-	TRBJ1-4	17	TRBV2	CASRDGTLLSPGEKLFF	TGTGCCAGCAGAGACGGGACTCTACTCTCCCCGGGCGAAAAACTGTTTTTT
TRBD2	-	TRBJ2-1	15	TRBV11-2	CASSLAGTRRNEQFF	TGTGCCAGCAGCTTAGCGGGGACTAGGAGGAATGAGCAGTTCTTC
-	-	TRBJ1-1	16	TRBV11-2	CASSLPGEGKNTEAFF	TGTGCCAGCAGCTTACCTGGAGAGGGTAAGAACACTGAAGCTTTCTTT
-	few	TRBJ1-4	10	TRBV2	CASGEEKLFF	TGTGCCAGTGGCGAGGAAAAACTGTTTTTT
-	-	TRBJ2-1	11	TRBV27	CASSARTEQFF	TGTGCCAGCAGTGCTAGAACTGAGCAGTTCTTC
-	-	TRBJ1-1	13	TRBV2	CASSDRYHTEAFF	TGTGCCAGCAGTGACAGATACCACACTGAAGCTTTCTTT
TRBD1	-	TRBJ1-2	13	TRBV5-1	CASSLEGAGGYTF	TGCGCCAGCAGCTTGGAGGGGGCGGGTGGCTACACCTTC
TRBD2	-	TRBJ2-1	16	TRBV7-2	CASSLGGLAAHNEQFF	TGTGCCAGCAGCTTGGGGGGACTAGCGGCACACAATGAGCAGTTCTTC
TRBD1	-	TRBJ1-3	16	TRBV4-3	CASSQDRGTAGNTIYF	TGCGCCAGCAGCCAAGATCGCGGGACAGCAGGAAACACCATATATTTT